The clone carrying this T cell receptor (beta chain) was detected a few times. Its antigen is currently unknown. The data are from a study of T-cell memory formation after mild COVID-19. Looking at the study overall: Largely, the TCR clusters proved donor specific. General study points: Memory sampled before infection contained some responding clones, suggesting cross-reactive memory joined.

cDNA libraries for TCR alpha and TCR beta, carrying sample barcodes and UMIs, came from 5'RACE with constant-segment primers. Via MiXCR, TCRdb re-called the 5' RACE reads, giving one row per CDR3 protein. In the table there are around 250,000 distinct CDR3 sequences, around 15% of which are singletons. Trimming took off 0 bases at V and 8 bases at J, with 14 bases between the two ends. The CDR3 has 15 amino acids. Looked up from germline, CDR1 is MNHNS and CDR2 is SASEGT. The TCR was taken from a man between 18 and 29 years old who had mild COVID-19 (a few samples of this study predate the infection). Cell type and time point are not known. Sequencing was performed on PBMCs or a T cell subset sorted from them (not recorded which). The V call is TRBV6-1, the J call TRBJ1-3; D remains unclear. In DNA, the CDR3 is TGTGCCAGCAGTGAAGCGGGCAGTGACGGAGACACCATATATTTT. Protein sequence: CASSEAGSDGDTIYF.